This T cell receptor (beta chain) stems from a study of T-cell memory formation after mild COVID-19. Across the study: Largely donor-specific TCR clusters were found. Whole-study findings and limits: Contracting clones, day 15 to 85, had balanced CD4/CD8, and later expanders favored CD4+. Second-wave clones reaching peak frequency on day 37 lacked confirmed SARS-CoV-2 specificity.

One entry per CDR3 protein results from TCRdb running MiXCR on the 5' RACE reads. The table includes about 180,000 distinct CDR3 sequences, about a fifth detected once. This clonotype was detected ten times or more. Its cognate antigen is unknown. Unmatched junction bases numbered 4, after V lost 6 bases and J lost 2 bases. Germline CDR1 MNHEY, CDR2 SVGEGT. This CDR3 contains 13 residues. J is TRBJ2-7 and V is TRBV6-2 or TRBV6-3; 7 bases fit TRBD2. This receptor was taken from a man between 18 and 29 years old who had mild COVID-19 (a few samples of this study predate the infection). Cell type and time point are not known. The sample was PBMCs or a T cell subset sorted from them (not recorded which). The CDR3 DNA sequence: TGTGCCAGCAGACGGGAGGCCCCCTACGAGCAGTACTTC. Its protein product is CASRREAPYEQYF.